The clone carrying this T cell receptor (beta chain) has more than one count but fewer than ten. V trimming: 3 bases; J trimming: 10 bases; junction bases outside the gene matches: 11. CDR1 and CDR2 (germline): MNHNS, SASEGT. The length of the CDR3 is 15 residues. The data were taken from a study of blood T cell repertoires in COVID-19. TCRdb's table, derived via immunoSEQ multiplex PCR, lists solely in-frame clones and lacks some. The sample includes some 350,000 clones, 88% of them seen just once. The sequenced sample consisted of peripheral blood. V is TRBV6-1 and J is TRBJ1-3; 8 bases line up with TRBD1. This receptor was obtained from a woman in her 70s with COVID-19, enrolled during active disease. CDR3 sequence: CASSDSTTGGRTIYF. CDR3 nucleotide sequence: TGTGCCAGCAGTGATTCCACCACAGGGGGAAGAACCATATATTTT.